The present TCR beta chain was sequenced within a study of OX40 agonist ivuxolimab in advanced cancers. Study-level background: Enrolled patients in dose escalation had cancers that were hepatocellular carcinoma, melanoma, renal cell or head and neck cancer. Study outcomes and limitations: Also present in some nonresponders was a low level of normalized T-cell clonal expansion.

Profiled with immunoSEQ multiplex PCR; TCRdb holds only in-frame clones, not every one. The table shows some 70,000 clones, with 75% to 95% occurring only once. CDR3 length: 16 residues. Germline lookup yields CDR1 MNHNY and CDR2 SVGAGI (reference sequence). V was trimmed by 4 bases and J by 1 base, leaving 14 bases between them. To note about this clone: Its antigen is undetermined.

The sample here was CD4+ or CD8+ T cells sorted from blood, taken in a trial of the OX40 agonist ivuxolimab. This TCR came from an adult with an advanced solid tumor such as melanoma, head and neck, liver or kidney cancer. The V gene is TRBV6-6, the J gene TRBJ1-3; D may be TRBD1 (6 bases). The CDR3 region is CASSSSSQGSGNTIYF. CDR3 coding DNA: TGTGCCAGCAGTTCATCTTCACAGGGATCTGGAAACACCATATATTTT.